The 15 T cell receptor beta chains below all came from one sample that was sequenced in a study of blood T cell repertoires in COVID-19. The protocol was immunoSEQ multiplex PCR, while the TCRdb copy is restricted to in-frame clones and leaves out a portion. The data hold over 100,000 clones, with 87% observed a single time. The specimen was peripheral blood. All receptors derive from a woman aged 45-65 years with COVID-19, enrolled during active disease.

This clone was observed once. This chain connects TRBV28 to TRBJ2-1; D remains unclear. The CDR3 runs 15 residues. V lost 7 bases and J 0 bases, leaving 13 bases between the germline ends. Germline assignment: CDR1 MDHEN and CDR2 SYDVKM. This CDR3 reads CASTGTVSSYNEQFF. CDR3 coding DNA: TGTGCCAGCACCGGAACAGTGAGCTCCTACAATGAGCAGTTCTTC. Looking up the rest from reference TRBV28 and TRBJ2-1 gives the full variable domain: DVKVTQSSRYLVKRTGEKVFLECVQDMDHENMFWYRQDPGLGLRLIYFSYDVKMKEKGDIPEGYSVSREKKERFSLILESASTNQTSMYLCASTGTVSSYNEQFFGPGTRLTVL.

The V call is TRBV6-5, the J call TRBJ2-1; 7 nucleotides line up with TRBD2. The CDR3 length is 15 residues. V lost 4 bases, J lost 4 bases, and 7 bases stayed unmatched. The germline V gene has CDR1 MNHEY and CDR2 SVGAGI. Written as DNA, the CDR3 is TGTGCCAGCAGTTCGAGGGGACTACTATACAATGAGCAGTTCTTC. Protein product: CASSSRGLLYNEQFF.

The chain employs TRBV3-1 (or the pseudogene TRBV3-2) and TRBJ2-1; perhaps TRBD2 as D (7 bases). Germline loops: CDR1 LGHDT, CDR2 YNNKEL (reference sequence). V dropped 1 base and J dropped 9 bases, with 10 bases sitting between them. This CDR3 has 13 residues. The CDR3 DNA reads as TGTGCCAGCAGCCAAGCGGGGGGCAGTGAGCAGTTCTTC. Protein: CASSQAGGSEQFF.

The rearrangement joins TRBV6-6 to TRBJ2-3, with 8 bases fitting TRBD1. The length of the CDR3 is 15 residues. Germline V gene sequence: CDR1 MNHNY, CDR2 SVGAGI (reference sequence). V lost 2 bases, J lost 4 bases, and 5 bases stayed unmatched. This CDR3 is CASSYPQTGADTQYF. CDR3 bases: TGTGCCAGCAGTTACCCTCAGACAGGGGCAGATACGCAGTATTTT.

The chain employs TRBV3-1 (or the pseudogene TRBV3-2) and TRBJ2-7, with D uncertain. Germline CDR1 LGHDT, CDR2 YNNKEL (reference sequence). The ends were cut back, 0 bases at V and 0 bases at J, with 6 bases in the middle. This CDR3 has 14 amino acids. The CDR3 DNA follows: TGTGCCAGCAGCCAAGATTGGAGCTCCTACGAGCAGTACTTC. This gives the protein CASSQDWSSYEQYF.

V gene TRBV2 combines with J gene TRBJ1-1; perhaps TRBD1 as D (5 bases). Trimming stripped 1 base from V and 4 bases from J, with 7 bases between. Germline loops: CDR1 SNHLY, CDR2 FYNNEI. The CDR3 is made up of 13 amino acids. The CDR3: CASSEGGGTEAFF. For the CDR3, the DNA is TGTGCCAGCAGTGAAGGGGGGGGCACTGAAGCTTTCTTT.

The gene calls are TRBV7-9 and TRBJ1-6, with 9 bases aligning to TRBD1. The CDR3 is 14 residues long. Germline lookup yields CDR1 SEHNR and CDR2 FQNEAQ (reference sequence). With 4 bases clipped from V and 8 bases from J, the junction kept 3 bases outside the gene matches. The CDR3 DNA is TGTGCCAGCAGCTCGGGACAGGGCCATTCACCCCTCCACTTT. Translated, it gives CASSSGQGHSPLHF.

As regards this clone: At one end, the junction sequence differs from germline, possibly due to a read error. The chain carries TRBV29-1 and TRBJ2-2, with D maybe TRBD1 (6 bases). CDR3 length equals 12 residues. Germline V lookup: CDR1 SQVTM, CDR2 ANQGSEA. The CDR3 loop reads CSGEQGTGELFF. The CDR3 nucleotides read TGCAGCGGTGAACAGGGTACCGGGGAGCTGTTTTTT.

The CDR3 DNA sequence: TGTGCCAGCAGCTATACAGGCACTGAAGCTTTCTTT. It translates to CASSYTGTEAFF. The V gene is TRBV7-3, the J gene TRBJ1-1; a possible D gene is TRBD1 (5 bases). The ends were cut back, 4 bases at V and 4 bases at J, with 7 bases in the middle. The germline V gene has CDR1 SGHTA and CDR2 FQGTGA. This CDR3 has 12 amino acids. The variable domain in full, completed from reference TRBV7-3 and TRBJ1-1, reads GAGVSQTPSNKVTEKGKYVELRCDPISGHTALYWYRQSLGQGPEFLIYFQGTGAADDSGLPNDRFFAVRPEGSVSTLKIQRTERGDSAVYLCASSYTGTEAFFGQGTRLTVV.

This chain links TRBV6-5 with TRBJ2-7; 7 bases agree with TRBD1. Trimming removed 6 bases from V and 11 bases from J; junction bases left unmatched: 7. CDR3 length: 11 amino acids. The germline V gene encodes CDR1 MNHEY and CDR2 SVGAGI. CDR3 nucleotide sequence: TGTGCCAGCAGGTGGACAGGCATGGAGTACTTC. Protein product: CASRWTGMEYF.

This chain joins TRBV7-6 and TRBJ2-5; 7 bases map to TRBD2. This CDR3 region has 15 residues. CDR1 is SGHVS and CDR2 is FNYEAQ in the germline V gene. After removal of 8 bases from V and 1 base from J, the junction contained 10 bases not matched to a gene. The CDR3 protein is CASHLGGVVQETQYF. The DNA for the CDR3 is TGTGCCAGCCACCTGGGAGGGGTCGTCCAAGAGACCCAGTACTTC.

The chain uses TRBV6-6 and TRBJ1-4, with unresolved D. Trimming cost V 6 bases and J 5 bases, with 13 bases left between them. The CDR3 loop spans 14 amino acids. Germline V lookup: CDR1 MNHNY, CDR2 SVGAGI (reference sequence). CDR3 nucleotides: TGTGCCAGCAGCCCTGGGCGCTCGAATGAAAAACTGTTTTTT. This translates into CASSPGRSNEKLFF.

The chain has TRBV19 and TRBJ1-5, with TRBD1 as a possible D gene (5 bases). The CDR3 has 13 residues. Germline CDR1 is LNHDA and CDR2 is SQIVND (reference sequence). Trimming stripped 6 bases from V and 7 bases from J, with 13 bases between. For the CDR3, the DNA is TGTGCCAGTAGACGGGGCGCGGGGCAGCCCCAGCATTTT. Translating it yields CASRRGAGQPQHF.

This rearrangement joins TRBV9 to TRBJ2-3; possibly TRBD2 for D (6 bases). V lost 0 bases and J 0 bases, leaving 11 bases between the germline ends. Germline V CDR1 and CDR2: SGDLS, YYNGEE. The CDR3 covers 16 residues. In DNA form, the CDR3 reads TGTGCCAGCAGCGTAGACCCGGGGGTCAGCACAGATACGCAGTATTTT. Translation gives CASSVDPGVSTDTQYF. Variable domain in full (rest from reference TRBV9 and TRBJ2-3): DSGVTQTPKHLITATGQRVTLRCSPRSGDLSVYWYQQSLDQGLQFLIQYYNGEERAKGNILERFSAQQFPDLHSELNLSSLELGDSALYFCASSVDPGVSTDTQYFGPGTRLTVL.

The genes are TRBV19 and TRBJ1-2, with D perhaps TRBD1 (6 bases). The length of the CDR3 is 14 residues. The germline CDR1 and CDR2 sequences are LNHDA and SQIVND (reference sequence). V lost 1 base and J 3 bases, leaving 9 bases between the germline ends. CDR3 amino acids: CASSIVGGDYGYTF. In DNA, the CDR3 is TGTGCCAGTAGTATAGTTGGGGGCGACTATGGCTACACCTTC.